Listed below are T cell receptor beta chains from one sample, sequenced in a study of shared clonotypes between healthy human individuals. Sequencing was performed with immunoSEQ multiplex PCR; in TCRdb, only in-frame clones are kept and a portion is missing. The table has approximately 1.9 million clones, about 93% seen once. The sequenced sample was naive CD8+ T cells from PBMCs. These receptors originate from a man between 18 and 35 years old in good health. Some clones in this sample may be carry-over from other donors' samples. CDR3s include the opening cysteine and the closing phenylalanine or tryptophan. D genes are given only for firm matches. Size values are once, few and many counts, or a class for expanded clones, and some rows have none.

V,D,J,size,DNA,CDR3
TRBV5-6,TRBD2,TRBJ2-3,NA,TGTGCCAGCTCAATAACTAGCGGGAGATGGGATACGCAGTATTTT,CASSITSGRWDTQYF
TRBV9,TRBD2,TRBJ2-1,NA,TGTGCCAGCGCGCGGCGTCCTATAGCGGGAGGGCCCTATGAGCAGTTCTTC,CASARRPIAGGPYEQFF
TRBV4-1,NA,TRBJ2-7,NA,TGCGCCAGCAGCCATGGCCAGGGTCACTCCTACGAGCAGTACTTC,CASSHGQGHSYEQYF
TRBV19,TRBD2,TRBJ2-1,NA,TGTGCCAGTACCATAGCGGGGAGCTCCTACAATGAGCAGTTCTTC,CASTIAGSSYNEQFF
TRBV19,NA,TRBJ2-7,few,TGTGCCAGTAGTATTCGGGCCCCTTTCCCGGTCGAGCAGTACTTC,CASSIRAPFPVEQYF
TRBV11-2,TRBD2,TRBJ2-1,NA,TGTGCCAGCAGCTCCCCACTAGCGGGAGGTTTCAATGAGCAGTTCTTC,CASSSPLAGGFNEQFF
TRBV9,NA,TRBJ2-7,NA,TGTGCCAGCAGCGTAGTCCCTTCCTACGAGCAGTACTTC,CASSVVPSYEQYF
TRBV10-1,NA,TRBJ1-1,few,TGCGCCAGCAGTGAGACAGGGTCGAACACTGAAGCTTTCTTT,CASSETGSNTEAFF
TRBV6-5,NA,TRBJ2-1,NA,TGTGCCAGCAGTTACTCGTCGACTAGTACCAATGAGCAGTTCTTC,CASSYSSTSTNEQFF
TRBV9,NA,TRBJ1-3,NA,TGTGCCAGCAGCCCCGGGGGATACACCATATATTTT,CASSPGGYTIYF